One and the same sample provided the 19 T cell receptor beta chains below, sequenced in a study of T cell changes during pregnancy in multiple sclerosis. Clones were sequenced by immunoSEQ multiplex PCR, and TCRdb holds only the in-frame ones, with some missing. This table has 70,000 to 100,000 clones, just under 95% appearing once. Here the sequenced sample was peripheral blood, taken in the third trimester of pregnancy. These receptors all stem from a female donor in good health, enrolled as a control in a pregnancy study.

The chain has TRBV29-1 and TRBJ1-5, with 7 positions matching TRBD1. The trim removed 7 bases at V and 3 bases at J, leaving 9 bases unmatched. The CDR3 runs to 14 residues. Germline V gene sequence: CDR1 SQVTM, CDR2 ANQGSEA. The CDR3 is CSALGTDLNQPQHF. For the CDR3, the DNA is TGCAGCGCCCTCGGGACAGACCTCAATCAGCCCCAGCATTTT.

The chain recombines TRBV5-1 with TRBJ2-2; possible D gene TRBD1, 5 bases. Germline-derived CDR1 and CDR2 are SGHRS and YFSETQ. V was pared by 2 bases and J by 4 bases, with 9 bases between. This CDR3 spans 14 amino acids. The CDR3 loop is CASSFSGSTGELFF. As DNA, the CDR3 is TGCGCCAGCAGCTTTTCAGGGTCCACCGGGGAGCTGTTTTTT.

V and J are TRBV5-1 and TRBJ2-7, with 9 bases matching TRBD1. In germline, CDR1 is SGHRS, CDR2 YFSETQ. The CDR3 has 15 amino acids. J gave up 2 bases and V 4 bases, and 7 bases lay outside the gene matches. The CDR3 loop is CASSAPTGGPYEQYF. For the CDR3, the DNA is TGCGCCAGCAGCGCACCGACAGGGGGTCCCTACGAGCAGTACTTC. The complete variable domain, with remaining parts taken from reference TRBV5-1 and TRBJ2-7, reads KAGVTQTPRYLIKTRGQQVTLSCSPISGHRSVSWYQQTPGQGLQFLFEYFSETQRNKGNFPGRFSGRQFSNSRSEMNVSTLELGDSALYLCASSAPTGGPYEQYFGPGTRLTVT.

The chain joins TRBV2 to TRBJ2-3; 7 bases agree with TRBD1. Germline-derived CDR1 and CDR2 are SNHLY and FYNNEI. The CDR3 runs to 15 residues. J was trimmed by 1 base and V by 2 bases; bases with no gene match: 3. CDR3 DNA sequence: TGTGCCAGCAGTGAACGACAGGGTCGCACAGATACGCAGTATTTT. It codes for CASSERQGRTDTQYF.

This clone was seen a single time. V and J are TRBV7-9 and TRBJ2-5, with 13 positions matching TRBD2. The germline CDR1 and CDR2 sequences are SEHNR and FQNEAQ (reference sequence). Trimming cost V 0 bases and J 0 bases; bases outside gene matches: 4. This CDR3 region has 18 residues. The CDR3 sequence is CASSLAGLAGSYQETQYF. The CDR3 DNA sequence: TGTGCCAGCAGCTTAGCGGGACTAGCGGGATCGTACCAAGAGACCCAGTACTTC.

In DNA, the CDR3 is TGTGCCAGCAGCACTGACTCCTACGAGCAGTACTTC. Protein product: CASSTDSYEQYF. This chain joins TRBV9 and TRBJ2-7, with unresolved D. The length of the CDR3 is 12 residues. CDR1 and CDR2 from the germline V gene are SGDLS and YYNGEE. V was trimmed by 4 bases and J by 0 bases, leaving 5 bases between them.

The chain employs TRBV13 and TRBJ2-7, with 10 positions matching TRBD2. This CDR3 has 15 residues. V dropped 0 bases and J dropped 4; count of bases not matched to a gene: 3. The germline V gene has CDR1 PRHDT and CDR2 FYEKMQ (reference sequence). CDR3 amino acids: CASSLGLAGVYEQYF. CDR3 nucleotide sequence: TGTGCCAGCAGCTTAGGCCTAGCGGGAGTTTACGAGCAGTACTTC.

This chain connects TRBV19 to TRBJ2-7; TRBD1 matches at 7 bases. This CDR3 has 14 amino acids. V trimming: 3 bases; J trimming: 2 bases; junction bases outside the gene matches: 4. From germline, CDR1 is LNHDA and CDR2 SQIVND (reference sequence). CDR3 sequence: CASSMGQRTYEQYF. CDR3 DNA: TGTGCCAGTAGTATGGGACAGCGGACCTACGAGCAGTACTTC. Full variable domain (remainder filled in from reference TRBV19 and TRBJ2-7): DGGITQSPKYLFRKEGQNVTLSCEQNLNHDAMYWYRQDPGQGLRLIYYSQIVNDFQKGDIAEGYSVSREKKESFPLTVTSAQKNPTAFYLCASSMGQRTYEQYFGPGTRLTVT.

The chain uses TRBV28 and TRBJ1-1, with a possible D match to TRBD1 (5 bases). CDR3 size: 11 residues. V was shortened by 4 bases and J by 8 bases, with 8 bases between the two germline ends. Germline loops: CDR1 MDHEN, CDR2 SYDVKM. The chain's CDR3 is CASSSRAEAFF. The CDR3 DNA reads as TGTGCCAGCAGTTCCAGGGCGGAAGCTTTCTTT.

The rearrangement joins TRBV2 to TRBJ2-2, with 9 bases identical to TRBD1. This CDR3 is built from 14 residues. Per germline, CDR1 SNHLY and CDR2 FYNNEI. J lost 6 bases, V lost 7 bases, and 6 bases had no gene match. CDR3 DNA: TGTGCCAGCAAACAGGGGGCATCCGCCGGGGAGCTGTTTTTT. Its translation: CASKQGASAGELFF.

The chain is built from TRBV25-1 and TRBJ2-3; perhaps TRBD1 as D (5 bases). CDR3 length equals 16 residues. Germline lookup yields CDR1 MGHDK and CDR2 SYGVNS. With 4 bases removed from V and 2 bases from J, the gap between germline ends came to 16 bases. As DNA, the CDR3 is TGTGCCAGCAGTGTGTTGGGCCAGGGATTCACAGATACGCAGTATTTT. Its translation is CASSVLGQGFTDTQYF.

The chain couples TRBV11-2 to TRBJ2-1, with 11 bases aligning to TRBD2. Germline CDR1 is SGHAT and CDR2 is FQNNGV. The CDR3 runs 15 residues. V shed 5 bases, J shed 6 bases, and the junction held 6 bases outside the gene matches. The CDR3 spells CASSVLAGDVNEQFF. The DNA of the CDR3 is TGTGCCAGCAGCGTACTAGCGGGAGACGTCAATGAGCAGTTCTTC.

The chain joins TRBV29-1 to TRBJ2-7; D might be TRBD1 (6 bases). Germline V gene data show CDR1 as SQVTM and CDR2 as ANQGSEA. The CDR3 has 12 residues. Trimming pared 6 bases from V and 0 bases from J, leaving 9 bases between. The CDR3 here is CSVGQLSYEQYF. DNA of the CDR3: TGCAGCGTAGGACAGCTCTCCTACGAGCAGTACTTC.

This clone has more than one count but fewer than ten. The chain uses TRBV19 and TRBJ2-4; possibly TRBD2 for D (6 bases). Trimming took 1 base from V and 15 from J, leaving 19 bases between them. This CDR3 is built from 14 residues. Germline-derived CDR1 and CDR2 are LNHDA and SQIVND (reference sequence). The CDR3 loop is CASSIGGIGDWRYF. The CDR3 DNA reads as TGTGCCAGTAGTATAGGTGGGATTGGGGACTGGAGGTACTTC.

The chain joins TRBV2 to TRBJ1-5; D unresolved. Trimming removed 3 bases at V and 1 base at J, with 10 bases between. In germline, CDR1 is SNHLY, CDR2 FYNNEI. This CDR3 is 15 amino acids long. The DNA for the CDR3 is TGTGCCAGCAGTGATCTCAGGAGGAGCAATCAGCCCCAGCATTTT. It encodes CASSDLRRSNQPQHF. Using reference TRBV2 and TRBJ1-5 for the parts outside the CDR3, the full variable domain is EPEVTQTPSHQVTQMGQEVILRCVPISNHLYFYWYRQILGQKVEFLVSFYNNEISEKSEIFDDQFSVERPDGSNFTLKIRSTKLEDSAMYFCASSDLRRSNQPQHFGDGTRLSIL.

This chain joins TRBV5-6 and TRBJ1-5; TRBD1 is a possible D gene (6 bases). Germline CDR1 reads SGHDT; CDR2 reads YYEEEE. This CDR3 is 14 amino acids long. Trimming took off 4 bases at V and 6 bases at J, with 14 bases between the two ends. CDR3 sequence reads: CASSTQGFSQPQHF. CDR3 coding DNA: TGTGCCAGCAGCACACAGGGTTTTTCTCAGCCCCAGCATTTT.

The V call is TRBV27, the J call TRBJ2-7, with 13 bases lining up with TRBD2. The germline CDR1 and CDR2 sequences are MNHEY and SMNVEV (reference sequence). The ends lost 6 bases at V and 6 bases at J; junction bases unmatched: 5. The CDR3 has 14 amino acids. DNA of the CDR3: TGTGCCAGCAGACCCGGGACTAGCGGGACCGAGCAGTACTTC. Translating gives CASRPGTSGTEQYF.

The chain employs TRBV5-3 and TRBJ2-5; D is unclear. Gene TRBJ2-7 matches the end of the DNA better, so the J call may be wrong. TRBV5-3 is recorded as an ORF, its role being uncertain. The CDR3 extends over 13 amino acids. For the CDR3, the DNA is TGTGCCAGAAGCTTTCTGATCCGGTACGAGCAGTACTTC. It specifies CARSFLIRYEQYF.

The CDR3 nucleotides read TGTGCCAGCTCACGGAACAGCGGGACTGAAAAACTGTTTTTT. Encoded protein: CASSRNSGTEKLFF. This chain uses TRBV18 with TRBJ1-4; D is perhaps TRBD1 (5 bases). The germline gives CDR1 KGHSH, CDR2 LQKENI. The CDR3 contains 14 residues. V gave up 4 bases and J gave up 7 bases, with 13 bases separating them.